This T cell receptor beta chain was observed in a study of blood T cell repertoires in COVID-19. This CDR3 has 16 residues. Germline-derived CDR1 and CDR2 are MNHNY and SVGAGI (reference sequence). V shed 5 bases, J shed 5 bases, and the junction held 10 bases outside the gene matches. Under the authors' procedure: Reference gene primer amplification in the assay estimated nucleated cell counts. Sequenced by immunoSEQ multiplex PCR; TCRdb stores in-frame clones only, minus some. Clone size and the V and J calls come from that table; the DNA yielded D and trimming. The sample lists fewer than 350,000 clones; just under 85% were seen once.

This clonotype was obtained from a woman between 45 and 60 years old with active or convalescent COVID-19. Input material: peripheral blood. V gene TRBV6-6 combines with J gene TRBJ2-1; 9 bases map to TRBD1. This CDR3 reads CASSPITGGAHNEQFF. For the CDR3, the DNA is TGTGCCAGCAGTCCGATTACAGGGGGCGCCCACAATGAGCAGTTCTTC.